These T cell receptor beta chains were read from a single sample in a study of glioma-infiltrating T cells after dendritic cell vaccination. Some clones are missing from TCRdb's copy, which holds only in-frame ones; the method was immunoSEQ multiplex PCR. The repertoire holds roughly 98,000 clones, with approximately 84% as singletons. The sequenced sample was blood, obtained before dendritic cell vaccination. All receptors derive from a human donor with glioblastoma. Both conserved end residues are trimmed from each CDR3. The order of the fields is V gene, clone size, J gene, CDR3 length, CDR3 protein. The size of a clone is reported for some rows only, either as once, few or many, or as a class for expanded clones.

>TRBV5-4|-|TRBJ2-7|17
ASSWTSGSGTGSRYEQY
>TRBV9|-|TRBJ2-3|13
ASSVGQTSTDTQY
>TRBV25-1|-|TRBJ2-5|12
ASSLTGGAMDQY
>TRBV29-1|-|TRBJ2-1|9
SVRTMNVQF
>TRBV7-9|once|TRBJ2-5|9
ASSPSETQY
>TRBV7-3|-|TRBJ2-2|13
ASSFGTGGSGELF
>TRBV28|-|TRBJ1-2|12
ASSVRTESYGYT
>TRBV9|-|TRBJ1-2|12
ASSVERVGYGYT
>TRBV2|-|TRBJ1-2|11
ASSVAPNYGYT
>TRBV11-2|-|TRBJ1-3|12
ASSLDRSGNTIY
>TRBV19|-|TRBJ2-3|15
ASSTSHGGPGTDTQY
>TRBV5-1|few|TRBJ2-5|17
ASSSPRAGAGPEQETQY
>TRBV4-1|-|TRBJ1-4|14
ASSQVLTVTNEKLF
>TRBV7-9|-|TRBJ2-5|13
ASSLGSIGGETQY
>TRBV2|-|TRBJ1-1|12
ASSLQGEDTEAF
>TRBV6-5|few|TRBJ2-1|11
ASKEGSYNEQF
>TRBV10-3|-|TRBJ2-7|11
AISLDRNYEQY
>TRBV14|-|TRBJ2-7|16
ASSQVRSPGTLSYEQY
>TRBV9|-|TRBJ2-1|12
ASSVGLGADEQF
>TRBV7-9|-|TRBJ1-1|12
ASSRHFAGTEAF
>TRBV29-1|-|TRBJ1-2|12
SVVVSDRGYGYT
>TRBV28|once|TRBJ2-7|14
ASVRTSGRIGYEQY
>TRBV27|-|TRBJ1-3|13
ASSRTVSSGNTIY
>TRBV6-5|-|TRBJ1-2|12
ASSYVGSGYGYT
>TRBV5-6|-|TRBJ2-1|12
ASSLVSSYNEQF
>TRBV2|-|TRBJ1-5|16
ASSGTGTGYWGNQPQH
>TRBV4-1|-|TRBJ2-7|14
ASSEVAGKLSYEQY
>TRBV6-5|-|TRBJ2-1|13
ASRRAGGFHNEQF
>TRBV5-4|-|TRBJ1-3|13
ASSQGQGVGYTIY
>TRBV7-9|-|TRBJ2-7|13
ASSWRTGGAYEQY
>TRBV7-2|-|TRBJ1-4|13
ASSLVRGSGEKLF
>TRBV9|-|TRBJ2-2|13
ASSLEDRRTGELF
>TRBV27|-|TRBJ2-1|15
ASSLRGGLSSYNEQF
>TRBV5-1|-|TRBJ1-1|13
ASSLGDRSNTEAF
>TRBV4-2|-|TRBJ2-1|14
ASSLSGTSGSNEQF
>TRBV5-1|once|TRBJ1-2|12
ASSLDGAPYGYT
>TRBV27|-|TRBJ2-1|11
ASSPPPSAEQF
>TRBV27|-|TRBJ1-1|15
ASSLYPQGVVSTEAF
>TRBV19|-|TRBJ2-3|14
ASSPGTSGITDTQY
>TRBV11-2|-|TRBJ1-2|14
ASSLAGQQLNYGYT
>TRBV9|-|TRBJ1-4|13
ASSVPGTGGEKLF
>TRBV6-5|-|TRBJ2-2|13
ASSVLAGVPGELF